This T cell receptor beta chain emerged from a study of blood T cells in healthy people across ages. The table lists this clonotype with a few counts. A second about 6 to 12 cycle PCR used barcoded and J-beta primers. Each CDR3 protein gets one entry after TCRdb re-called the 5' RACE reads with MiXCR. The sample gives under 700,000 distinct CDR3 sequences, 24% of which show up once; roughly 10% is in the top ten. Every sample had a minimum of 6.5 million PBMCs isolated. Germline V lookup: CDR1 LGHDT, CDR2 YNNKEL (reference sequence). The CDR3 length is 15 residues. The V and J ends lost 4 bases and 2 bases respectively, with 14 bases between them. These same data were also listed under a study on T cells of mothers and their children.

The chain links TRBV3-1 to TRBJ2-5; D gene uncertain. Material: blood. The source of this sequence is a boy aged 5-17 years in good health. CDR3 amino acids: CASSRPAPRQETQYF. DNA for the CDR3: TGTGCCAGCAGCCGACCCGCCCCACGGCAAGAGACCCAGTACTTC.